This T cell receptor beta chain was documented in a study of cytomegalovirus exposure and HLA in healthy donors. Germline loops: CDR1 WSHSY, CDR2 SAAADI. V lost 9 bases to trimming and J lost 0 bases, with 11 bases between them. CDR3 length equals 13 residues. Researchers ran the PCR with 60 Vbeta and 13 Jbeta primers. Libraries were prepared by immunoSEQ multiplex PCR; TCRdb keeps only in-frame clonotypes and omits some of them. Here the sample spans 85,000 to 95,000 clones, 6% to 9% being singletons. The sample was PBMCs. The sequence came from a man aged 50-60 years in good health and CMV-seronegative. This sequence joins TRBV10-2 and TRBJ1-1; D perhaps matches TRBD1 (5 bases). The CDR3 is CASPRAVNTEAFF. The CDR3 bases are TGCGCCAGTCCCAGGGCCGTGAACACTGAAGCTTTCTTT.